The clone carrying this TCR beta chain was picked up many times. The antigen is unknown. These data belong to a study of T cells in Graves' hyperthyroidism and ophthalmopathy. Study overall: At initial diagnosis, before any treatment had begun, peripheral blood was obtained.

General observations from the study: Ophthalmopathy, which appeared later, was predicted by the model a median about 6 months before onset. Most clonotypes expanded in the thyroid (above 0.001) were also present in blood.

The TCR beta CDR3 regions underwent amplification using RNA transcripts as the source. Carried out on the TCR CDR3, a first-round RT-PCR used the HTBI primer set. Using its own MiXCR run on the multiplex PCR reads, TCRdb lists one record per CDR3 protein. The top ten clones hold 25% to 30% of a sample with nearly 250,000 distinct CDR3 sequences, around 17% of them seen once. This CDR3 has 19 residues. CDR1 and CDR2 from the germline V gene are DFQATT and SNEGSKA (reference sequence). The trim removed 2 bases at V and 2 bases at J, leaving 15 bases unmatched. The receptor comes from a woman aged 18-30 years with Graves' ophthalmopathy. Sequenced: blood. The chain combines TRBV20-1 with TRBJ2-1, with TRBD2 matching over 10 bases. CDR3 in DNA: TGCAGTGCTAGACCCCCCGGCTCTCTAGCGGGAGACCCCTACAATGAGCAGTTCTTC. This sequence encodes CSARPPGSLAGDPYNEQFF.